A single sample is the source of the 26 T cell receptor beta chains below, sequenced in a study of Ad26.COV2.S vaccination and SARS-CoV-2 variants. Treatment here: about 20 received Ad26.COV2.S at low or high dose, single or two shots; 5 received placebo; per-sample allocation not given. Following the first vaccine or placebo injection, samples were taken on day 63. Here immunoSEQ multiplex PCR was the method, and the copy in TCRdb shows in-frame clones only, minus some. Of 400,000 to 450,000 clones in the sample, about 90% were seen once. This specimen consisted of peripheral blood, obtained in a trial of Ad26.COV2.S vaccine versus placebo. These receptors all stem from a person between 18 and 59 years old who received the Ad26.COV2.S COVID-19 vaccine or a placebo.

The rearrangement links TRBV12-5 to TRBJ2-3; possibly TRBD2 for D (6 bases). The CDR3 has 24 amino acids. The germline V gene encodes CDR1 LGHNT and CDR2 FRNRAP. Trimming cost V 3 bases and J 4 bases, with 41 bases left between them. CDR3 region: CASGLRLWGLRDSLPASVADTQYF. CDR3 nucleotides: TGTGCTAGTGGTTTACGCCTGTGGGGACTTCGAGACTCTTTACCGGCATCGGTGGCAGATACGCAGTATTTT.

The V call is TRBV27, the J call TRBJ2-5; D call uncertain. The CDR3 has 16 amino acids. Germline V gives CDR1 MNHEY, CDR2 SMNVEV (reference sequence). Trimming shortened V by 1 base and J by 3 bases, and 15 bases separated the two germline ends. As DNA, the CDR3 is TGTGCCAGCAGTTTATACCAAGGCCCAGAGAAAGAGACCCAGTACTTC. It codes for CASSLYQGPEKETQYF.

J is TRBJ1-6 and V is TRBV13; D uncertain. Germline V gene lookup returns CDR1 PRHDT and CDR2 FYEKMQ (reference sequence). CDR3 length: 14 amino acids. Trimming took off 0 bases at V and 4 bases at J, with 4 bases between the two ends. CDR3 region: CASSLGGYNSPLHF. CDR3 in DNA: TGTGCCAGCAGCTTAGGAGGGTATAATTCACCCCTCCACTTT.

With respect to this clone: One end of the junction does not line up with germline, which may come from a read error. V usage is TRBV10-3 and J usage is TRBJ2-1; 8 positions agree with TRBD2. Germline CDR1 and CDR2: ENHRY and SYGVKD. This CDR3 spans 11 amino acids. CDR3 protein: CAISDSGALVF. Written as DNA, the CDR3 is TGTGCCATCAGTGATAGCGGGGCCCTCGTCTTC.

This clone occurred once. The same CDR3 can be traced to other DNA sequences in this sample. The CDR3 here is CASSQAGGYTF. The CDR3 DNA reads as TGCGCCAGCAGCCAAGCAGGAGGCTACACCTTC. The V call is TRBV4-1, the J call TRBJ1-2; D ambiguous. Trimming stripped 1 base from V and 8 bases from J, with 5 bases between. This CDR3 has 11 residues. CDR1 MGHRA and CDR2 YSYEKL come from the germline V gene.

V gene TRBV7-2 combines with J gene TRBJ1-1; D ambiguous. Germline values: CDR1 SGHTA, CDR2 FQGNSA. CDR3 size: 12 residues. The V gene lost 3 bases and the J gene lost 6 bases, with 8 bases spanning the gap. CDR3 in amino acids: CASSLAEAEAFF. CDR3 coding DNA: TGTGCCAGCAGCTTGGCGGAGGCTGAAGCTTTCTTT.

The rearrangement uses TRBV19 and TRBJ2-7; maybe TRBD1 (5 bases). The CDR3 runs to 13 residues. The germline V and J ends were trimmed by 5 bases and 0 bases, with 8 bases remaining between them. Germline V lookup: CDR1 LNHDA, CDR2 SQIVND (reference sequence). The CDR3 DNA reads TGTGCCAGTAGTGATGGGGCCTCCTACGAGCAGTACTTC. Translation gives CASSDGASYEQYF.

This chain joins TRBV7-8 and TRBJ2-3; 14 nucleotides align to TRBD2. Trimming cost V 6 bases and J 4 bases; bases outside gene matches: 6. The CDR3 runs to 16 residues. CDR1 and CDR2 from the germline V gene are SGHVS and FQNEAQ. This chain's CDR3 is CASRWTSGGPADTQYF. CDR3 coding DNA: TGTGCCAGCAGATGGACTAGCGGGGGGCCCGCAGATACGCAGTATTTT. Combining the CDR3 with reference TRBV7-8 and TRBJ2-3 gives the whole variable domain GAGVSQSPRYKVAKRGQDVALRCDPISGHVSLFWYQQALGQGPEFLTYFQNEAQLDKSGLPSDRFFAERPEGSVSTLKIQRTQQEDSAVYLCASRWTSGGPADTQYFGPGTRLTVL.

V and J are TRBV2 and TRBJ1-1, with 7 bases aligning to TRBD1. The germline gives CDR1 SNHLY, CDR2 FYNNEI. Germline trimming cut 6 bases from V and 0 bases from J; bases unmatched to any gene: 4. There are 14 residues in the CDR3. The CDR3 DNA is TGTGCCAGCAGGCACAGGGGCCTGAACACTGAAGCTTTCTTT. Translating it yields CASRHRGLNTEAFF.

This chain joins TRBV28 and TRBJ2-3, with 7 bases lining up with TRBD2. The J segment lost 4 bases and the V segment lost 7 bases, leaving 23 bases of the junction unmatched. The germline CDR1 and CDR2 sequences are MDHEN and SYDVKM. The CDR3 length is 19 residues. In nucleotides, the CDR3 is TGTGCCAGCACCTTAGATACGGGGCTAGCGGACGGAGTGGCAGATACGCAGTATTTT. Its protein is CASTLDTGLADGVADTQYF.

CDR3 nucleotide sequence: TGTGCCAGCAGTCCCCGGGACAGCTACGAGCAGTACTTC. The encoded protein is CASSPRDSYEQYF. V and J are TRBV6-6 and TRBJ2-7; 7 bases fit TRBD1. This CDR3 comprises 13 residues. The germline V gene has CDR1 MNHNY and CDR2 SVGAGI (reference sequence). V lost 5 bases and J lost 3; bases outside the gene matches: 4.

The V and J genes are TRBV3-1 (or the pseudogene TRBV3-2) and TRBJ1-4; D not resolved. Trimming pared 4 bases from V and 1 base from J, leaving 10 bases between. Germline values: CDR1 LGHDT, CDR2 YNNKEL (reference sequence). There are 15 residues in the CDR3. The CDR3 DNA follows: TGTGCCAGCAGCCCTGACCTGGTAACTAATGAAAAACTGTTTTTT. Protein product: CASSPDLVTNEKLFF.

This chain joins TRBV9 and TRBJ1-4; 7 positions match TRBD1. The V gene end was trimmed by 0 bases and the J gene end by 10 bases; junction bases not matched to a gene: 6. The CDR3 extends over 14 amino acids. The germline V gene encodes CDR1 SGDLS and CDR2 YYNGEE. CDR3 bases: TGTGCCAGCAGCGTAGGAGGGGGCTCTGGAAAACTGTTTTTT. The encoded protein is CASSVGGGSGKLFF.

The chain joins TRBV5-1 to TRBJ1-4, with D possibly matching TRBD1 (6 bases). Germline-derived CDR1 and CDR2 are SGHRS and YFSETQ. Trimming left V 4 bases short and J 7 bases short, with 20 bases between. The CDR3 consists of 16 residues. The CDR3 loop reads CASSRAGATLGEKLFF. The CDR3 DNA reads TGCGCCAGCAGCCGGGCGGGGGCTACACTAGGTGAAAAACTGTTTTTT. Filled out from reference TRBV5-1 and TRBJ1-4, the complete variable domain reads KAGVTQTPRYLIKTRGQQVTLSCSPISGHRSVSWYQQTPGQGLQFLFEYFSETQRNKGNFPGRFSGRQFSNSRSEMNVSTLELGDSALYLCASSRAGATLGEKLFFGSGTQLSVL.

The chain uses TRBV19 and TRBJ2-7; 7 positions match TRBD1. From germline, CDR1 is LNHDA and CDR2 SQIVND (reference sequence). V lost 6 bases and J lost 0; bases outside the gene matches: 17. This CDR3 is 18 amino acids long. The DNA of the CDR3 is TGTGCCAGTAGCCTATATGGTGGACCGGGACAGCGCTCCTACGAGCAGTACTTC. This gives the protein CASSLYGGPGQRSYEQYF.

The gene calls are TRBV30 and TRBJ2-3; no clear D gene. The CDR3 totals 11 residues. V lost 4 bases to trimming and J lost 4 bases, with 6 bases between them. The germline gives CDR1 GTSNPN, CDR2 SVGIG (reference sequence). CDR3 bases: TGTGCCTGGACATACTCAGATACGCAGTATTTT. Translated: CAWTYSDTQYF.

The chain links TRBV5-4 to TRBJ2-7, with 11 positions matching TRBD2. CDR1 is SGHNT, CDR2 YYREEE, per germline (reference sequence). J gave up 1 base and V 4 bases, and 4 bases lay outside the gene matches. The CDR3 is made up of 15 amino acids. The CDR3 DNA sequence: TGTGCCAGCAGCCCTAGCGGGGGGCTATCCTACGAGCAGTACTTC. Its protein is CASSPSGGLSYEQYF.

The chain carries TRBV27 and TRBJ2-1, with 9 bases lining up with TRBD2. The CDR3 spans 15 residues. CDR1 and CDR2 from the germline V gene are MNHEY and SMNVEV (reference sequence). V was pared by 0 bases and J by 9 bases, with 6 bases of the junction left unmatched. DNA for the CDR3: TGTGCCAGCAGTTTATCAGGCGGGGGGGCCGGTGAGCAGTTCTTC. Translated: CASSLSGGGAGEQFF.

CDR3 DNA sequence: TGTGCCAGCAGTGACAGGGGGGATACGCAGTATTTT. This encodes CASSDRGDTQYF. The rearrangement joins TRBV6-1 to TRBJ2-3, with 7 bases that match TRBD1. This CDR3 has 12 residues. Germline V lookup: CDR1 MNHNS, CDR2 SASEGT. The trim removed 3 bases at V and 6 bases at J, leaving 0 bases unmatched.

This chain connects TRBV28 to TRBJ2-2; perhaps TRBD1 as D (6 bases). CDR3 length equals 18 residues. V gave up 1 base and J gave up 4 bases, with 19 bases separating them. Germline-derived CDR1 and CDR2 are MDHEN and SYDVKM. The CDR3 coding sequence is TGTGCCAGCAGTTTATTCCGGTCAGGGAGAGGGGGCACCGGGGAGCTGTTTTTT. As protein: CASSLFRSGRGGTGELFF.

This chain links TRBV15 with TRBJ2-5, with 10 positions matching TRBD2. This CDR3 region has 18 residues. J lost 1 base, V lost 0 bases, and 8 bases had no gene match. Per the germline V gene, CDR1 is LNHNV and CDR2 is YYDKDF (reference sequence). CDR3 DNA sequence: TGTGCCACCAGCAGAGATCCCCTGCTAGCGGGGGCCCAAGAGACCCAGTACTTC. It specifies CATSRDPLLAGAQETQYF.

The chain combines TRBV7-9 with TRBJ2-7, with D perhaps matching TRBD2 (6 bases). Germline V gene data show CDR1 as SEHNR and CDR2 as FQNEAQ (reference sequence). Between the trimmed V and J ends, which lost 0 bases and 4 bases, there was a span of 7 bases. The CDR3 contains 13 residues. DNA of the CDR3: TGTGCCAGCAGCTTAGCGGGGGGTTACGAGCAGTACTTC. Its protein is CASSLAGGYEQYF.

The chain combines TRBV4-3 with TRBJ2-1; D is ambiguous. V lost 2 bases to trimming and J lost 2 bases, with 16 bases between them. Germline assignment: CDR1 LGHNA and CDR2 YSLEER. The CDR3 runs to 17 residues. The CDR3 loop is CASSQSLQPGAYNEQFF. CDR3 sequence (DNA): TGCGCCAGCAGCCAATCACTACAGCCTGGGGCCTACAATGAGCAGTTCTTC.

The chain couples TRBV7-2 to TRBJ2-1; 11 bases line up with TRBD2. The CDR3 has 16 residues. Losses at the gene ends were 5 bases for V and 7 bases for J; bases not matched to a gene: 10. Germline V lookup: CDR1 SGHTA, CDR2 FQGNSA. CDR3: CASSVQLAGGRNEQFF. CDR3 bases: TGTGCCAGCAGCGTACAATTAGCGGGGGGGCGGAATGAGCAGTTCTTC.

V usage is TRBV7-2 and J usage is TRBJ2-7; D might be TRBD1 (5 bases). CDR3 length: 15 amino acids. Between the trimmed V and J ends, which lost 1 base and 0 bases, there was a span of 10 bases. Looked up from germline, CDR1 is SGHTA and CDR2 is FQGNSA. The CDR3 DNA sequence: TGTGCCAGCAGCTTAGAGGTGGGGCCCTCCTACGAGCAGTACTTC. Protein: CASSLEVGPSYEQYF.

The chain links TRBV7-8 to TRBJ2-7; 9 nucleotides align to TRBD2. With 6 bases clipped from V and 4 bases from J, the junction kept 7 bases outside the gene matches. The CDR3 is made up of 14 amino acids. CDR1 and CDR2 (germline): SGHVS, FQNEAQ. As DNA, the CDR3 is TGTGCCAGCAGGCCGAGACTAGCGGTGTACGAGCAGTACTTC. This gives the protein CASRPRLAVYEQYF.